Shown below are 27 T cell receptor beta chains from a single sample sequenced in a study of blood T cell repertoires in COVID-19. Generated by immunoSEQ multiplex PCR, the TCRdb table keeps only in-frame clones and is missing some. Of about 150,000 clones detected, more than 80% appear once; the ten largest clones hold 15%. Sequencing was performed on peripheral blood. The receptors derive from a woman between 35 and 50 years old with acute or convalescent COVID-19.

The chain carries TRBV7-2 and TRBJ1-2, with unresolved D. The CDR3 totals 14 residues. Trimming stripped 1 base from V and 2 bases from J, with 8 bases between. CDR1 and CDR2 from the germline V gene are SGHTA and FQGNSA. CDR3 sequence reads: CASSLGSANYGYTF. Here the CDR3 DNA reads TGTGCCAGCAGCTTAGGGTCAGCGAACTATGGCTACACCTTC.

V is TRBV9 and J is TRBJ2-3; 9 positions agree with TRBD2. Per the germline V gene, CDR1 is SGDLS and CDR2 is YYNGEE. Trimming removed 0 bases from V and 1 base from J; junction bases left unmatched: 6. This CDR3 spans 17 amino acids. CDR3: CASSVGVVAGGTDTQYF. CDR3 coding DNA: TGTGCCAGCAGCGTAGGGGTAGTAGCGGGGGGCACAGATACGCAGTATTTT.

This chain uses TRBV11-1 with TRBJ2-3; 8 bases are shared with TRBD2. V trimming: 3 bases; J trimming: 1 base; junction bases outside the gene matches: 3. Germline CDR1 and CDR2: SGHAT and FQDESV (reference sequence). The length of the CDR3 is 15 residues. CDR3 region: CASSFGGGRTDTQYF. Written as DNA, the CDR3 is TGTGCCAGCAGCTTTGGCGGGGGGCGCACAGATACGCAGTATTTT.

This chain links TRBV7-9 with TRBJ1-4; D is perhaps TRBD1 (5 bases). V dropped 3 bases and J dropped 6 bases, with 8 bases sitting between them. The CDR3 has 13 residues. From germline, CDR1 is SEHNR and CDR2 FQNEAQ (reference sequence). CDR3 loop: CASSFIRDEKLFF. CDR3 nucleotide sequence: TGTGCCAGCAGCTTTATCAGGGATGAAAAACTGTTTTTT.

The J gene is TRBJ2-5, the V gene TRBV4-1; 14 positions agree with TRBD2. V lost 4 bases and J lost 4; bases outside the gene matches: 8. Looked up from germline, CDR1 is MGHRA and CDR2 is YSYEKL. The CDR3 spans 17 residues. The CDR3 loop reads CASSPTGLAGGLETQYF. Written as DNA, the CDR3 is TGCGCCAGCAGCCCTACCGGACTAGCGGGAGGTTTAGAGACCCAGTACTTC.

The chain uses TRBV14 and TRBJ2-2; TRBD2 might be the D (6 bases). Trimming stripped 1 base from V and 3 bases from J, with 15 bases between. Germline loops: CDR1 SGHDN, CDR2 FVKESK. The CDR3 spans 17 residues. The DNA for the CDR3 is TGTGCCAGCAGCCAAGTACGCGGGACTGAATACACCGGGGAGCTGTTTTTT. Its protein is CASSQVRGTEYTGELFF.

The chain has TRBV6-5 and TRBJ2-2; D may be TRBD1 (5 bases). CDR1 is MNHEY, CDR2 SVGAGI, per germline. V lost 8 bases, J lost 7 bases, and 17 bases lay in between. The CDR3 sequence is 14 residues long. The CDR3 DNA follows: TGTGCCAGCGCCGAGATCAGGGTCGGCGGGGAGCTGTTTTTT. It encodes CASAEIRVGGELFF.

The chain links TRBV5-1 to TRBJ1-1; D is possibly TRBD1 (5 bases). Germline assignment: CDR1 SGHRS and CDR2 YFSETQ. The CDR3 spans 17 residues. V was cut by 0 bases and J by 6 bases, with 21 bases left in between. CDR3 sequence reads: CASSLAFGGPGGPEAFF. In nucleotides, the CDR3 is TGCGCCAGCAGCTTGGCATTCGGGGGACCGGGTGGGCCTGAAGCTTTCTTT.

This sequence joins TRBV7-6 and TRBJ2-3; 8 bases agree with TRBD2. The V gene's germline CDR1 is SGHVS and CDR2 FNYEAQ. The CDR3 covers 19 residues. V lost 0 bases and J lost 6; bases outside the gene matches: 17. The CDR3 is CASSLAFGSLAGGADTQYF. The CDR3 DNA reads TGTGCCAGCAGCTTAGCCTTCGGATCCCTAGCGGGCGGGGCGGATACGCAGTATTTT.

V is TRBV7-9 and J is TRBJ2-7; D is uncertain. Germline V gene lookup returns CDR1 SEHNR and CDR2 FQNEAQ (reference sequence). The V gene lost 5 bases and the J gene lost 7 bases, with 12 bases spanning the gap. CDR3 length: 12 residues. The chain's CDR3 is CASSSQEDEQYF. The CDR3 DNA is TGTGCCAGCAGCAGCCAGGAAGATGAGCAGTACTTC.

This clone was picked up one time. An end of the junction does not agree with germline; a read error may underlie this. V gene TRBV7-7 combines with J gene TRBJ1-1; D possibly corresponds to TRBD1 (6 bases). Germline loops: CDR1 SSHAT, CDR2 FNYEAQ (reference sequence). The CDR3 is made up of 13 amino acids. The CDR3 DNA sequence: TGTGCTAGCAGCCAAGGACAGAACTCTGAAGCTTTCTTT. Its translation: CASSQGQNSEAFF.

The V call is TRBV30, the J call TRBJ2-1, with D perhaps matching TRBD2 (6 bases). In germline, CDR1 is GTSNPN, CDR2 SVGIG (reference sequence). CDR3 length: 15 residues. V was shortened by 1 base and J by 3 bases, with 13 bases between the two germline ends. This CDR3 reads CAWSAGTVVYNEQFF. The CDR3, as DNA: TGTGCCTGGAGTGCCGGGACTGTAGTCTACAATGAGCAGTTCTTC.

This chain links TRBV19 with TRBJ2-6; D remains unclear. Germline CDR1 LNHDA, CDR2 SQIVND (reference sequence). The CDR3 length is 16 residues. The V end was cut by 3 bases, the J end by 0 bases, with 9 bases between. CDR3 sequence reads: CASSIYLVSGANVLTF. Here the CDR3 DNA reads TGTGCCAGTAGTATCTACCTTGTCTCTGGGGCCAACGTCCTGACTTTC.

This chain uses TRBV5-4 with TRBJ2-5; 14 bases fit TRBD2. Germline V gene lookup returns CDR1 SGHNT and CDR2 YYREEE (reference sequence). The CDR3 is made up of 18 amino acids. The V and J ends lost 0 bases and 5 bases, in that order; junction bases with no gene match: 9. The CDR3 DNA follows: TGTGCCAGCAGCTTGGTCCGGACTAGCGGGGGGTTTAAGGAGACCCAGTACTTC. Protein: CASSLVRTSGGFKETQYF.

This rearrangement joins TRBV5-1 to TRBJ2-4; TRBD1 is a possible D gene (6 bases). CDR1 is SGHRS and CDR2 is YFSETQ in the germline V gene. The length of the CDR3 is 14 residues. Trimming left V 4 bases short and J 8 bases short, with 16 bases between. The CDR3 region is CASSTASGADIQYF. CDR3 bases: TGCGCCAGCAGCACGGCGTCAGGGGCCGACATTCAGTACTTC.

This clone was observed a single time. The genes are TRBV5-1 and TRBJ1-1, with D perhaps TRBD1 (6 bases). This CDR3 region has 14 residues. The germline V gene encodes CDR1 SGHRS and CDR2 YFSETQ. V was shortened by 3 bases and J by 2 bases, with 11 bases between the two germline ends. The CDR3 reads CASSYTGQNTEAFF. CDR3 DNA: TGCGCCAGCAGCTACACGGGACAAAACACTGAAGCTTTCTTT.

This chain links TRBV5-6 with TRBJ1-5; 11 bases align to TRBD1. With 4 bases clipped from V and 7 bases from J, the junction kept 4 bases outside the gene matches. Germline CDR1 and CDR2: SGHDT and YYEEEE. The CDR3 has 14 residues. This chain's CDR3 is CASSRGQGAQPQHF. The DNA for the CDR3 is TGTGCCAGCAGCCGCGGACAGGGGGCCCAGCCCCAGCATTTT.

This chain joins TRBV11-3 and TRBJ1-1; possibly TRBD1 for D (5 bases). Trimming took 5 bases from V and 4 from J, leaving 11 bases between them. Germline V lookup: CDR1 SGHNT, CDR2 YENEEA. The CDR3 covers 13 residues. The CDR3 DNA follows: TGTGCCAGCAGCGTGATGGGGGGCACTGAAGCTTTCTTT. Protein sequence: CASSVMGGTEAFF.

This clone showed up just once. This chain joins TRBV24-1 and TRBJ2-2; a weak D match, TRBD1 (6 bases). The germline V gene has CDR1 KGHDR and CDR2 SFDVKD. CDR3 length: 15 amino acids. The V end lost 5 bases, the J end lost 6 bases, and 15 bases lay between the germline ends. The CDR3 nucleotides read TGTGCCACCAGTGTTCTTGTAGGGGGTTCCGGGGAGCTGTTTTTT. Translation: CATSVLVGGSGELFF.

This clone was seen a single time. V and J are TRBV24-1 and TRBJ2-3, with no clear D. Germline V gives CDR1 KGHDR, CDR2 SFDVKD. The CDR3 covers 13 residues. Trimming shortened V by 5 bases and J by 2 bases, and 7 bases separated the two germline ends. CDR3 loop: CATSGRVTDTQYF. DNA for the CDR3: TGTGCCACCAGTGGTCGGGTCACAGATACGCAGTATTTT.

This clone was found a few times. The chain combines TRBV19 with TRBJ1-2; D not certain. V gave up 4 bases and J gave up 3 bases, with 9 bases separating them. CDR3 length equals 13 residues. Germline CDR1 is LNHDA and CDR2 is SQIVND (reference sequence). The CDR3 reads CASSSGQDYGYTF. CDR3 DNA: TGTGCCAGTAGTAGCGGGCAGGACTATGGCTACACCTTC.

The chain employs TRBV24-1 and TRBJ2-3, with 15 bases matching TRBD2. CDR1 is KGHDR, CDR2 SFDVKD, per germline. Unmatched junction bases numbered 5, after V lost 1 base and J lost 7 bases. The length of the CDR3 is 17 residues. CDR3 DNA sequence: TGTGCCACCAGTGATTTCGGACTAGCGGGAGGGTCGTATACGCAGTATTTT. It is translated as CATSDFGLAGGSYTQYF.

This clone was detected once. CDR3 in amino acids: CAWRRDRVSYEQYF. The CDR3 nucleotides read TGTGCCTGGAGGAGGGACAGGGTCTCCTACGAGCAGTACTTC. The genes are TRBV30 and TRBJ2-7; 9 bases fit TRBD1. This CDR3 contains 14 residues. Germline loops: CDR1 GTSNPN, CDR2 SVGIG (reference sequence). The V gene end was trimmed by 3 bases and the J gene end by 0 bases; junction bases not matched to a gene: 3. The entire variable domain, with the rest obtained from reference TRBV30 and TRBJ2-7, is as follows: SQTIHQWPATLVQPVGSPLSLECTVEGTSNPNLYWYRQAAGRGLQLLFYSVGIGQISSEVPQNLSASRPQDRQFILSSKKLLLSDSGFYLCAWRRDRVSYEQYFGPGTRLTVT.

V and J are TRBV27 and TRBJ2-2, with 9 nucleotides matching TRBD2. Germline V CDR1 and CDR2: MNHEY, SMNVEV (reference sequence). V trimming: 4 bases; J trimming: 1 base; junction bases outside the gene matches: 4. CDR3 length: 16 amino acids. DNA for the CDR3: TGTGCCAGCAGTTCTCGACTAGCGGTGAACACCGGGGAGCTGTTTTTT. This gives the protein CASSSRLAVNTGELFF.

V is TRBV29-1 and J is TRBJ2-7; 8 bases line up with TRBD1. The CDR3 is 13 amino acids. The germline CDR1 and CDR2 sequences are SQVTM and ANQGSEA. In DNA, the CDR3 is TGCAGTATAAGTGAGACAGGGGTCTACGAGCAGTACTTC. It is translated as CSISETGVYEQYF.

The DNA for the CDR3 is TGTGCCAGCAGCCGTATCCGCGGGAGGAGCACAGATACGCAGTATTTT. It translates to CASSRIRGRSTDTQYF. The chain couples TRBV11-2 to TRBJ2-3, with TRBD2 matching 8 bases. Germline V lookup: CDR1 SGHAT, CDR2 FQNNGV. J gave up 0 bases and V 5 bases, and 7 bases lay outside the gene matches. There are 16 residues in the CDR3. The full variable domain, with the rest looked up from reference TRBV11-2 and TRBJ2-3, is EAGVAQSPRYKIIEKRQSVAFWCNPISGHATLYWYQQILGQGPKLLIQFQNNGVVDDSQLPKDRFSAERLKGVDSTLKIQPAKLEDSAVYLCASSRIRGRSTDTQYFGPGTRLTVL.

The V call is TRBV25-1, the J call TRBJ1-4; D not resolved. V was trimmed by 2 bases and J by 5 bases, leaving 12 bases between them. The CDR3 is 15 amino acids. In germline, CDR1 is MGHDK, CDR2 SYGVNS. The CDR3 sequence is CASSEAPTGNEKLFF. CDR3 DNA: TGTGCCAGCAGTGAAGCTCCGACGGGAAATGAAAAACTGTTTTTT.